One and the same sample provided the 20 T cell receptor beta chains below, sequenced in a study of CD8 T cells in Susac syndrome. An amount of RNA that ranged from 0.5 to 1 ug was reverse transcribed with random hexamers. TCRdb reprocessed the immunoSEQ multiplex PCR reads via MiXCR and lists one record per CDR3 protein. The repertoire holds more than 200,000 distinct CDR3 sequences, 80% to 95% seen once, with over 0.1% in the top ten. Source material: CD8+ T cells from PBMCs. The receptors shown here come from a human donor with multiple sclerosis.

J is TRBJ2-7 and V is TRBV6-5; D perhaps matches TRBD2 (6 bases). Germline V gene lookup returns CDR1 MNHEY and CDR2 SVGAGI. This CDR3 is built from 15 residues. V was trimmed by 5 bases and J by 2 bases, leaving 16 bases between them. The CDR3, as DNA: TGTGCCAGCAGTAAACTAGCAGACAACACCTACGAGCAGTACTTC. This encodes CASSKLADNTYEQYF.

This chain joins TRBV6-5 and TRBJ2-7, with 10 bases fitting TRBD1. The CDR3 length is 16 residues. V lost 1 base to trimming and J lost 3 bases; unmatched junction nucleotides: 6. Germline assignment: CDR1 MNHEY and CDR2 SVGAGI. The CDR3 DNA sequence: TGTGCCAGCAGTTACTTTAGGACAGGGGGTGTCTACGAGCAGTACTTC. It codes for CASSYFRTGGVYEQYF.

The chain couples TRBV5-8 to TRBJ2-5; D is undetermined. This CDR3 comprises 9 residues. Germline assignment: CDR1 SGHTS and CDR2 YDEGEE. Trimming shortened V by 5 bases and J by 4 bases, and 0 bases separated the two germline ends. CDR3: CASRETQYF. The CDR3 bases are TGTGCCAGCAGAGAGACCCAGTACTTC. Together with reference TRBV5-8 and TRBJ2-5, the CDR3 gives the full variable domain: EAGVTQSPTHLIKTRGQQATLRCSPISGHTSVYWYQQALGLGLQFLLWYDEGEERNRGNFPPRFSGRQFPNYSSELNVNALELEDSALYLCASRETQYFGPGTRLLVL.

The J gene is TRBJ2-6, the V gene TRBV7-9, with D tentatively TRBD1 or TRBD2 (5 bases each). Trimming removed 10 bases at V and 2 bases at J, with 15 bases between. The CDR3 spans 15 residues. Germline V gene lookup returns CDR1 SEHNR and CDR2 FQNEAQ (reference sequence). The CDR3 bases are TGTGCCACCCACGCTGGGGACCCTGGGGCCAACGTCCTGACTTTC. Residues: CATHAGDPGANVLTF.

This clonotype has just one count. This chain links TRBV24-1 with TRBJ1-1; D is ambiguous. CDR1 and CDR2 (germline): KGHDR, SFDVKD. The CDR3 runs 14 residues. Trimming removed 12 bases from V and 5 bases from J, with 21 bases in between. CDR3: CAPCVGRRGTEAFF. The CDR3, as DNA: TGTGCCCCATGCGTAGGCCGTCGGGGTACTGAAGCTTTCTTT.

The rearrangement links TRBV5-4 to TRBJ1-6; D is undetermined. Between the trimmed V and J ends, which lost 3 bases and 0 bases, there was a span of 10 bases. This CDR3 contains 16 residues. Germline CDR1 reads SGHNT; CDR2 reads YYREEE (reference sequence). CDR3 residues: CASSSRAGSYNSPLHF. CDR3 sequence (DNA): TGTGCCAGCAGCTCCCGTGCGGGCTCCTATAATTCACCCCTCCACTTT.

CDR3 coding DNA: TGTGCCAGCACCGAGGGGGGGGAAGAGACCCAGTACTTC. The encoded protein is CASTEGGEETQYF. This rearrangement joins TRBV12-3 or TRBV12-4 to TRBJ2-5; a possible D gene is TRBD2 (7 bases). The CDR3 runs to 13 residues. V lost 7 bases and J 3 bases, leaving 12 bases between the germline ends.

This chain joins TRBV5-4 and TRBJ1-5, with 7 bases fitting TRBD1. The CDR3 spans 18 residues. Trimming at V came to 5 bases and at J to 4 bases, leaving 18 bases not matched to a gene. In germline, CDR1 is SGHNT, CDR2 YYREEE (reference sequence). DNA for the CDR3: TGTGCCAGCAGATTTACAGGGGCGTCAAGCATCCGAAATCAGCCCCAGCATTTT. Its translation: CASRFTGASSIRNQPQHF.

The chain links TRBV12-3 or TRBV12-4 to TRBJ2-3, with D unresolved. This CDR3 has 12 amino acids. Trimming shortened V by 6 bases and J by 1 base, and 5 bases separated the two germline ends. CDR3 DNA: TGTGCCAGCAGAGCCCGCACAGATACGCAGTATTTT. Translation gives CASRARTDTQYF.

CDR3 sequence reads: CASSLPYGNEQFF. The DNA for the CDR3 is TGTGCCAGCAGCCTCCCCTATGGGAATGAGCAGTTCTTC. The chain uses TRBV3-1 and TRBJ2-1; unclear D gene. The V and J ends lost 4 bases and 7 bases respectively, with 11 bases between them. Germline V gene data show CDR1 as LGHDT and CDR2 as YNNKEL (reference sequence). The CDR3 loop spans 13 amino acids.

The gene calls are TRBV9 and TRBJ1-1; D is unresolved. CDR1 and CDR2 from the germline V gene are SGDLS and YYNGEE. The CDR3 sequence is 12 residues long. V was trimmed by 0 bases and J by 4 bases, leaving 4 bases between them. CDR3 residues: CASSVGGTEAFF. The CDR3 nucleotides read TGTGCCAGCAGCGTAGGGGGCACTGAAGCTTTCTTT. Full variable domain (outside the CDR3, taken from reference TRBV9 and TRBJ1-1): DSGVTQTPKHLITATGQRVTLRCSPRSGDLSVYWYQQSLDQGLQFLIQYYNGEERAKGNILERFSAQQFPDLHSELNLSSLELGDSALYFCASSVGGTEAFFGQGTRLTVV.

V gene TRBV7-6 combines with J gene TRBJ2-2; no reliable D call. The V end was cut by 2 bases, the J end by 5 bases, with 3 bases between. The CDR3 contains 12 residues. Looked up from germline, CDR1 is SGHVS and CDR2 is FNYEAQ. The CDR3: CASSLMTGELFF. The CDR3 DNA follows: TGTGCCAGCAGCTTAATGACCGGGGAGCTGTTTTTT.

The J gene is TRBJ2-5, the V gene TRBV9; 7 nucleotides line up with TRBD1. V was pared by 4 bases and J by 2 bases, with 5 bases of the junction left unmatched. Germline values: CDR1 SGDLS, CDR2 YYNGEE. CDR3 size: 14 residues. CDR3 sequence: CASSTSDRQETQYF. In DNA form, the CDR3 reads TGTGCCAGCAGCACCTCGGACAGGCAAGAGACCCAGTACTTC.

This clonotype appeared a few times. The chain is built from TRBV14 and TRBJ1-6; D unclear. V dropped 3 bases and J dropped 8 bases, with 14 bases sitting between them. Germline CDR1 SGHDN, CDR2 FVKESK. The CDR3 loop spans 15 amino acids. The CDR3 sequence: CASSHGRRPYSPLHF. The DNA of the CDR3 is TGTGCCAGCAGCCACGGACGGCGGCCCTATTCACCCCTCCACTTT.

J is TRBJ2-2 and V is TRBV27, with TRBD1 matching over 8 bases. With 5 bases clipped from V and 0 bases from J, the junction kept 8 bases outside the gene matches. CDR3 length: 17 amino acids. The germline V gene has CDR1 MNHEY and CDR2 SMNVEV (reference sequence). CDR3 nucleotide sequence: TGTGCCAGCAGTCTTTTAGGACAGGGAGCGAACACCGGGGAGCTGTTTTTT. It translates to CASSLLGQGANTGELFF.

The sample holds a few counts of this clonotype. The chain recombines TRBV9 with TRBJ2-3; D is unclear. Trimming pared 0 bases from V and 0 bases from J, leaving 5 bases between. CDR1 and CDR2 from the germline V gene are SGDLS and YYNGEE. The CDR3 runs 14 residues. CDR3 loop: CASSVAGSTDTQYF. DNA for the CDR3: TGTGCCAGCAGCGTAGCCGGAAGCACAGATACGCAGTATTTT.

The V gene is TRBV27, the J gene TRBJ2-5; the D gene is possibly TRBD1 (6 bases). The CDR3 is made up of 13 amino acids. V lost 3 bases and J lost 5, with 10 bases in between. Germline-derived CDR1 and CDR2 are MNHEY and SMNVEV (reference sequence). CDR3 in amino acids: CASSLSQGETQYF. In DNA, the CDR3 is TGTGCCAGCAGTTTGTCACAGGGTGAGACCCAGTACTTC.

The rearrangement links TRBV27 to TRBJ1-2, with D possibly being TRBD1 (5 bases). The V and J ends lost 0 bases and 4 bases respectively, with 12 bases between them. Germline CDR1 is MNHEY and CDR2 is SMNVEV (reference sequence). The CDR3 totals 15 residues. The CDR3 DNA sequence: TGTGCCAGCAGTTTATCACGACAGACCTTCTATGGCTACACCTTC. Its protein product is CASSLSRQTFYGYTF.

This rearrangement joins TRBV4-1 to TRBJ1-4; D ambiguous. The CDR3 totals 15 residues. CDR1 and CDR2 (germline): MGHRA, YSYEKL. V lost 0 bases to trimming and J lost 11 bases, with 16 bases between them. The CDR3 loop is CASSQDQEGERKLFF. DNA for the CDR3: TGCGCCAGCAGCCAAGATCAAGAAGGCGAAAGGAAACTGTTTTTT.

The chain links TRBV29-1 to TRBJ1-1, with D hard to call. Trimming shortened V by 8 bases and J by 1 base, and 8 bases separated the two germline ends. The CDR3 contains 11 residues. Germline V gives CDR1 SQVTM, CDR2 ANQGSEA. The CDR3 DNA reads TGCAGCACGGGAGGGAACACTGAAGCTTTCTTT. It codes for CSTGGNTEAFF. The full variable domain, rest sourced from reference TRBV29-1 and TRBJ1-1, is SAVISQKPSRDICQRGTSLTIQCQVDSQVTMMFWYRQQPGQSLTLIATANQGSEATYESGFVIDKFPISRPNLTFSTLTVSNMSPEDSSIYLCSTGGNTEAFFGQGTRLTVV.